The T cell receptor beta chain described here comes from a study of blood T cell repertoires in COVID-19 (dated by TCRdb to 2018 to 2020). In terms of the full investigation: The collaborator samples originated in the United States, Italy and Spain and spanned the acute and convalescent phases of COVID-19. The prospective study material was composed of cDNA or gDNA derived from T cells, B-cell-depleted T cells, or PBMCs. Subjects who had been exposed to COVID-19, were actively infected with it, or had recovered from it provided the deeply sampled blood TCRbeta repertoires that made up the dataset. The repertoires were released in a freely available public database meant as a resource for research on the immune response to SARS-CoV-2. Samples came from the ongoing ImmuneRACE study (first 160 participants) plus 1,254 subjects from 6 global collaborators. The sample metadata nearly always contained a de-identified subject ID, COVID-19 status, age in years and sex. Where available, HLA class I and class II types were taken from metadata supplied by the sample provider and were not determined by assay-based typing. Overall study outcomes, separate from this receptor: How much clinical and demographic metadata was included differed by source and by participant, and the metadata was provided uncurated.

Concerning this clone itself: The antigen it recognizes is unknown. No clone much larger than this one lies a single base away; base qualities are absent.

Collaborating institutions collected whole blood in K2EDTA tubes following their own protocols. For TCRbeta analysis, collaborators shipped samples as frozen whole blood, isolated PBMCs, or DNA extracted from either of those sample types. TCRbeta CDR3 regions were amplified from genomic DNA using the immunoSEQ Assay, a bias-controlled multiplex PCR. For the original study's pipeline: The number of nucleated cells in each sample was estimated by amplification of reference gene primers within the assay. Sequence reads were collapsed and filtered to measure the absolute abundance of every unique TCRbeta CDR3 rearrangement. For each sample, productive Simpson clonality was calculated as the square root of Simpson's diversity index over productive rearrangements. This immuneACCESS table, as held by TCRdb, lists in-frame sequences with V and J called but not all clones. Of the missing ones, under half trace to an unresolved V gene in checked studies; the others have no known cause. V and J calls and clone size follow that table, whereas D and trimming were derived from the DNA. This sample has over 55,000 clones in its table, and 80% to 85% of those were observed once. The top ten clones comprise 8.5% to 10% of the sample.

There are 14 amino acids in the CDR3, from cysteine to phenylalanine inclusive. The CDR3 DNA has 42 bases and is translated from base 1. Sequencing was done on a sample of peripheral blood. The sequence was collected from a man aged 45-65 years with active COVID-19. The V and J segments used are TRBV12-1 and TRBJ1-6; no check of the table's D call, TRBD1, against the DNA was made. TRBV12-1 is assigned pseudogene status. CDR3 sequence: CASSCRQGHSPLHF. The base sequence is TGTGCCAGCAGCTGCAGACAGGGACATTCACCCCTCCACTTT.